This TCR beta chain is from a study of T cell responses to AZD1222 COVID-19 vaccine. Findings and limits, study-wide: In the spike-specific TCR repertoire, nearly half reportedly target unmutated variant regions.

Produced via immunoSEQ multiplex PCR; TCRdb's table is partial and in-frame only. The sample includes roughly 100,000 clones, 90% to 95% of them seen just once. The length of the CDR3 is 15 residues. V lost 3 bases to trimming and J lost 2 bases, with 8 bases between them. Looked up from germline, CDR1 is MNHNS and CDR2 is SASEGT. About this clone itself: The antigen remains unidentified.

The sequence was obtained from an adult in good health. The V gene is TRBV6-1, the J gene TRBJ2-6; D may be TRBD1 (5 bases). The sequences come from peripheral blood, collected on day 0 of AZD1222 vaccination. The CDR3: CASSDWGTGANVLTF. The CDR3 DNA sequence: TGTGCCAGCAGTGATTGGGGCACTGGGGCCAACGTCCTGACTTTC.